This T cell receptor beta chain was found in a study of T cells in Graves' hyperthyroidism and ophthalmopathy. Study-level results: It was a median approximately 7.1 months before onset that the model predicted ophthalmopathy.

From RNA transcripts, TCR beta CDR3 regions were amplified. The TCR CDR3 first-round RT-PCR relied on the HTBI primer set. TCRdb called the multiplex PCR reads again in MiXCR, with one record for every CDR3 protein. The profile shows 300,000 to 450,000 distinct CDR3 sequences, more than 12% of them singletons. Uncontrolled infection, other autoimmune disease, pregnancy or lactation disqualified patients from enrolment. The study based diagnoses on clinical symptoms, serum thyroxine and TRAb, thyroid ultrasound and orbital computed tomography. This CDR3 is built from 11 residues. CDR1 and CDR2 (germline): LGHDT, YNNKEL (reference sequence). This clonotype was picked up one time. The antigen remains unidentified. A read error may produce the germline difference seen at one junction end.

This sequence originates from a woman in her twenties or thirties with Graves' ophthalmopathy. The chain is built from TRBV3-1 and TRBJ1-1; a weak D match, TRBD1 (5 bases). The sample comprised blood. This chain's CDR3 is CGSKGNTEGFF. CDR3 DNA sequence: TGTGGCAGCAAGGGGAACACTGAAGGTTTCTTT.